The 32 T cell receptor beta chains presented below share a single source sample, sequenced in a study of response to subunit inactivated influenza vaccine. In TCRdb, the RT-PCR reads were re-called with MiXCR into one record per CDR3 protein. This sample has just under 250,000 distinct CDR3 sequences, with more than 9% found just once. This specimen consisted of non-naive T cells sorted from PBMCs, obtained 14 to 15 days before vaccination. These receptors came from a man aged 50 or older who received an inactivated influenza vaccine.

This clonotype was counted only a few times. The chain recombines TRBV6-5 with TRBJ2-7, with TRBD1 identical over 7 bases. Germline trimming cut 1 base from V and 1 base from J; bases unmatched to any gene: 7. Germline lookup yields CDR1 MNHEY and CDR2 SVGAGI. This CDR3 spans 16 amino acids. CDR3 region: CASSYLHRGRSYEQYF. CDR3 sequence (DNA): TGTGCCAGCAGTTACTTACACAGGGGTCGGTCCTACGAGCAGTACTTC.

This clonotype was observed a few times. The CDR3 loop is CASRETSGGRETQYF. Written as DNA, the CDR3 is TGTGCCAGCAGGGAGACTAGCGGGGGCCGGGAGACCCAGTACTTC. The chain joins TRBV6-1 to TRBJ2-5; 12 nucleotides agree with TRBD2. The germline V gene encodes CDR1 MNHNS and CDR2 SASEGT. CDR3 length: 15 residues. With V trimmed by 6 bases and J by 5 bases, 7 bases remained unmatched.

In its sample, this clonotype was seen many times. This chain links TRBV20-1 with TRBJ1-5; no clear D gene. The CDR3 runs 13 residues. Deletions cut 3 bases from V and 7 bases from J, with 13 bases between. Germline CDR1 reads DFQATT; CDR2 reads SNEGSKA (reference sequence). CDR3 amino acids: CSASRHSLQPQHF. The CDR3 DNA is TGCAGTGCTAGTCGCCATTCTCTCCAGCCCCAGCATTTT.

The rearrangement uses TRBV18 and TRBJ2-3, with D perhaps matching TRBD1 (5 bases). The CDR3 consists of 13 residues. Germline V gene lookup returns CDR1 KGHSH and CDR2 LQKENI. V lost 2 bases and J 5 bases, leaving 8 bases between the germline ends. The DNA of the CDR3 is TGTGCCAGCTCACCATTCCAGGGAGATACGCAGTATTTT. It translates to CASSPFQGDTQYF.

In this sample, this clonotype turned up many times. The V gene is TRBV5-5, the J gene TRBJ2-3; D is unclear. Trimming pared 0 bases from V and 2 bases from J, leaving 7 bases between. This CDR3 has 14 amino acids. Germline CDR1 reads SGHKS; CDR2 reads YYEKEE (reference sequence). The CDR3 reads CASSLDRNTDTQYF. Written as DNA, the CDR3 is TGTGCCAGCAGCTTGGATAGGAACACAGATACGCAGTATTTT.

This clonotype was seen ten or more times. The V call is TRBV5-6, the J call TRBJ1-2, with a tentative D call TRBD1 (5 bases). There are 13 residues in the CDR3. The germline V gene has CDR1 SGHDT and CDR2 YYEEEE. V lost 1 base, J lost 4 bases, and 8 bases lay in between. The CDR3 here is CASSLKGTYGYTF. The CDR3, as DNA: TGTGCCAGCAGCTTGAAGGGGACCTATGGCTACACCTTC.

This clonotype showed up just a few times. The rearrangement uses TRBV24-1 and TRBJ2-6; TRBD1 matches 7 bases. The germline CDR1 and CDR2 sequences are KGHDR and SFDVKD. Losses at the gene ends were 3 bases for V and 4 bases for J; bases not matched to a gene: 8. The CDR3 runs to 17 residues. The CDR3 region has the DNA TGTGCCACCAGTGATACGAAGGGGGCGCAAGGGGCCAACGTCCTGACTTTC. The encoded protein is CATSDTKGAQGANVLTF.

This clonotype was seen a handful of times. This chain joins TRBV7-2 and TRBJ1-1; TRBD1 might be the D (5 bases). In germline, CDR1 is SGHTA, CDR2 FQGNSA. V was pared by 1 base and J by 1 base, with 10 bases between. The CDR3 has 15 amino acids. The CDR3 DNA reads as TGTGCCAGCAGCTTAGAGGGACTGACGAACACTGAAGCTTTCTTT. It is translated as CASSLEGLTNTEAFF. Using reference TRBV7-2 and TRBJ1-1 for the parts outside the CDR3, the full variable domain is GAGVSQSPSNKVTEKGKDVELRCDPISGHTALYWYRQSLGQGLEFLIYFQGNSAPDKSGLPSDRFSAERTGGSVSTLTIQRTQQEDSAVYLCASSLEGLTNTEAFFGQGTRLTVV.

This clonotype showed up just a few times. CDR3 protein: CSVDSGTGNEQFF. DNA of the CDR3: TGCAGCGTTGATTCAGGGACCGGTAATGAGCAGTTCTTC. This chain connects TRBV29-1 to TRBJ2-1; D assignment may be TRBD1 or TRBD2 (5 bases each). Germline V gene data show CDR1 as SQVTM and CDR2 as ANQGSEA. This CDR3 is 13 amino acids long. V gave up 3 bases and J gave up 7 bases, with 13 bases separating them.

This clonotype has a count of ten or more. The V and J genes are TRBV4-2 and TRBJ1-4; D is uncertain. Germline loops: CDR1 LGHNA, CDR2 YNFKEQ. Trimming took 0 bases from V and 8 from J, leaving 16 bases between them. The CDR3 loop spans 16 amino acids. The CDR3 DNA reads as TGTGCCAGCAGCCAAGAATATCTCCCTCTAAGGGAAAAACTGTTTTTT. Amino acid sequence: CASSQEYLPLREKLFF.

This clonotype was detected only a few times. The V and J genes are TRBV10-3 and TRBJ2-3, with 8 bases identical to TRBD2. The V and J ends lost 4 bases and 1 base, in that order; junction bases with no gene match: 4. Per germline, CDR1 ENHRY and CDR2 SYGVKD. This CDR3 contains 15 residues. The CDR3 loop is CAISAGGGGTDTQYF. The CDR3 region has the DNA TGTGCCATCAGTGCCGGGGGGGGAGGCACAGATACGCAGTATTTT.

This clonotype has more than one count but fewer than ten. The rearrangement joins TRBV9 to TRBJ2-1; 13 positions match TRBD2. The V segment lost 4 bases and the J segment 9 bases; nucleotides outside the gene matches: 7. This CDR3 is 15 amino acids long. Germline CDR1 and CDR2: SGDLS and YYNGEE. The CDR3: CASSRTSGGASEQFF. As DNA, the CDR3 is TGTGCCAGCAGCCGCACTAGCGGGGGGGCGAGTGAGCAGTTCTTC.

This clonotype was recorded a few times. CDR3 amino acids: CSASTGGSGNTIYF. CDR3 nucleotide sequence: TGCAGTGCCTCGACAGGGGGCTCTGGAAACACCATATATTTT. The genes are TRBV20-1 and TRBJ1-3; 9 bases are shared with TRBD1. CDR1 DFQATT and CDR2 SNEGSKA come from the germline V gene (reference sequence). V lost 6 bases, J lost 0 bases, and 3 bases stayed unmatched. This CDR3 is built from 14 residues.

This clonotype was recorded at least ten times. The rearrangement uses TRBV7-9 and TRBJ2-3; D is possibly TRBD1 (5 bases). The CDR3 loop spans 16 amino acids. Trimming left V 0 bases short and J 2 bases short, with 12 bases between. Germline-derived CDR1 and CDR2 are SEHNR and FQNEAQ (reference sequence). CDR3 amino acids: CASSLAKTGHTDTQYF. CDR3 bases: TGTGCCAGCAGCTTAGCGAAAACAGGCCACACAGATACGCAGTATTTT.

The rearrangement joins TRBV29-1 to TRBJ2-7; tentatively, D is TRBD1 (7 bases). Per germline, CDR1 SQVTM and CDR2 ANQGSEA. V lost 8 bases and J 7 bases, leaving 15 bases between the germline ends. This CDR3 is built from 11 residues. This chain's CDR3 is CSIRQGGEQYF. The CDR3 DNA reads TGCAGCATCCGACAGGGAGGTGAGCAGTACTTC.

This clonotype was found many times. The chain joins TRBV29-1 to TRBJ1-2, with 9 bases lining up with TRBD1. CDR1 is SQVTM, CDR2 ANQGSEA, per germline. Unmatched junction bases numbered 5, after V lost 7 bases and J lost 2 bases. This CDR3 has 13 amino acids. The CDR3 is CSARDRVNYGYTF. CDR3 bases: TGCAGCGCTAGGGACAGGGTAAACTATGGCTACACCTTC.

In this sample, this clonotype turned up a few times. V and J are TRBV6-1 and TRBJ2-2; D is uncertain. V lost 4 bases, J lost 5 bases, and 11 bases lay in between. In germline, CDR1 is MNHNS, CDR2 SASEGT. The CDR3 extends over 14 amino acids. This chain's CDR3 is CASSVGFWTGELFF. The CDR3 DNA is TGTGCCAGCAGTGTCGGGTTTTGGACCGGGGAGCTGTTTTTT.

V gene TRBV12-3 or TRBV12-4 combines with J gene TRBJ2-5; D not certain. V was trimmed by 6 bases and J by 7 bases, leaving 15 bases between them. This CDR3 contains 13 residues. CDR3 residues: CASSLGRDGTQYF. CDR3 DNA sequence: TGTGCCAGCAGCCTGGGCCGCGACGGGACCCAGTACTTC.

The CDR3, as DNA: TGTGCCAGCAGCCGAGAGGGACAGGCCCAAGAGACCCAGTACTTC. It codes for CASSREGQAQETQYF. This chain uses TRBV4-2 with TRBJ2-5, with 8 bases aligning to TRBD1. V was pared by 4 bases and J by 1 base, with 5 bases of the junction left unmatched. The CDR3 contains 15 residues. Germline V gives CDR1 LGHNA, CDR2 YNFKEQ.

This clonotype was detected many times. The chain joins TRBV10-1 to TRBJ2-2, with a tentative D call TRBD1 (6 bases). This CDR3 contains 16 residues. Per the germline V gene, CDR1 is WNHNN and CDR2 is SYGVQD (reference sequence). The V and J ends lost 6 bases and 5 bases respectively, with 19 bases between them. The CDR3: CASRPDSLSGTGELFF. CDR3 in DNA: TGCGCCAGCAGACCGGACAGTCTATCAGGGACCGGGGAGCTGTTTTTT.

Ten or more counts support this clonotype. The chain employs TRBV29-1 and TRBJ1-1; tentatively, D is TRBD1 (5 bases). Germline CDR1 reads SQVTM; CDR2 reads ANQGSEA. Trimming removed 1 base from V and 1 base from J, with 7 bases in between. This CDR3 comprises 13 residues. This CDR3 reads CSVEGGENTEAFF. The CDR3 coding sequence is TGCAGCGTTGAAGGGGGGGAGAACACTGAAGCTTTCTTT.

The table lists this clonotype with a few counts. The chain has TRBV14 and TRBJ2-3, with D uncertain. The germline V gene has CDR1 SGHDN and CDR2 FVKESK. V was trimmed by 4 bases and J by 1 base, leaving 9 bases between them. There are 14 residues in the CDR3. The CDR3 region is CASSPQPGTDTQYF. The DNA of the CDR3 is TGTGCCAGCAGCCCCCAGCCTGGCACAGATACGCAGTATTTT.

This clonotype turned up a few times. The chain joins TRBV7-3 to TRBJ2-4, with D perhaps assigned TRBD1 or TRBD2 (5 bases each). CDR3 length equals 13 residues. Germline CDR1 reads SGHTA; CDR2 reads FQGTGA. The V gene lost 4 bases and the J gene lost 6 bases, with 10 bases spanning the gap. Written as DNA, the CDR3 is TGTGCCAGCAGCTCCCCCGGGACAAACATTCAGTACTTC. Translated: CASSSPGTNIQYF. The full variable domain, its missing parts supplied by reference TRBV7-3 and TRBJ2-4, is GAGVSQTPSNKVTEKGKYVELRCDPISGHTALYWYRQSLGQGPEFLIYFQGTGAADDSGLPNDRFFAVRPEGSVSTLKIQRTERGDSAVYLCASSSPGTNIQYFGAGTRLSVL.

On this clonotype: Compared with germline, one end of the junction differs, possibly owing to a read error. This chain connects TRBV7-7 to TRBJ2-1; TRBD2 agrees at 10 bases. This CDR3 has 15 residues. CDR1 is SSHAT, CDR2 FNYEAQ, per germline (reference sequence). CDR3 sequence: CASSTGTSDYNEQFF. The DNA of the CDR3 is TGTGCTAGCAGCACTGGGACTAGCGATTACAATGAGCAGTTCTTC.

This clonotype has just a few counts. The chain combines TRBV27 with TRBJ2-3, with 9 positions matching TRBD2. CDR1 and CDR2 from the germline V gene are MNHEY and SMNVEV (reference sequence). Trimming cost V 6 bases and J 5 bases; bases outside gene matches: 6. The CDR3 has 14 residues. The chain's CDR3 is CASRGTSKGDTQYF. DNA for the CDR3: TGTGCCAGCAGAGGGACTAGCAAAGGAGATACGCAGTATTTT.

The chain uses TRBV29-1 and TRBJ2-7; possibly TRBD1 for D (6 bases). Trimming removed 7 bases from V and 1 base from J, with 11 bases in between. In germline, CDR1 is SQVTM, CDR2 ANQGSEA. The CDR3 is 12 amino acids. The CDR3 loop is CSAGTQSYEQYF. The CDR3 DNA follows: TGCAGCGCCGGGACACAGTCCTACGAGCAGTACTTC.

The table lists this clonotype with a few counts. The rearrangement uses TRBV20-1 and TRBJ2-1; TRBD2 aligns across 10 bases. The CDR3 is 13 residues long. Germline CDR1 is DFQATT and CDR2 is SNEGSKA (reference sequence). Germline trimming cut 5 bases from V and 8 bases from J; bases unmatched to any gene: 6. CDR3 sequence reads: CSAATSGYHEQFF. CDR3 in DNA: TGCAGTGCTGCGACTAGCGGGTATCATGAGCAGTTCTTC.

The J gene is TRBJ2-3, the V gene TRBV20-1; 8 bases agree with TRBD2. The length of the CDR3 is 16 residues. V lost 4 bases and J lost 6; bases outside the gene matches: 15. Germline V gene lookup returns CDR1 DFQATT and CDR2 SNEGSKA (reference sequence). The CDR3 sequence: CSAKEEGAGGWDTQYF. Written as DNA, the CDR3 is TGCAGTGCTAAGGAGGAAGGGGCGGGAGGTTGGGATACGCAGTATTTT.

This clonotype was detected ten times or more. CDR3: CASRSTVDRGFYEQYF. The CDR3 DNA reads TGTGCCAGCAGGTCAACGGTGGACAGGGGATTCTACGAGCAGTACTTC. The chain uses TRBV5-6 and TRBJ2-7, with 9 nucleotides matching TRBD1. The CDR3 runs 16 residues. Trimming at V came to 5 bases and at J to 3 bases, leaving 12 bases not matched to a gene. Germline CDR1 and CDR2: SGHDT and YYEEEE.

The chain links TRBV20-1 to TRBJ1-5; the D gene is possibly TRBD1 (5 bases). The germline V and J ends were trimmed by 0 bases and 5 bases, with 17 bases remaining between them. The germline V gene has CDR1 DFQATT and CDR2 SNEGSKA (reference sequence). CDR3 length: 16 amino acids. This CDR3 reads CSARDPRWDGDQPQHF. The CDR3 region has the DNA TGCAGTGCTAGAGACCCGAGGTGGGACGGGGATCAGCCCCAGCATTTT.

This clonotype was found a few times. The rearrangement uses TRBV20-1 and TRBJ2-5, with D perhaps TRBD2 (6 bases). Germline CDR1 is DFQATT and CDR2 is SNEGSKA (reference sequence). The CDR3 covers 15 residues. Trimming pared 2 bases from V and 5 bases from J, leaving 18 bases between. The CDR3 loop reads CSARSSPSAGETQYF. CDR3 in DNA: TGCAGTGCTAGAAGTTCCCCATCCGCGGGGGAGACCCAGTACTTC.

This clonotype was observed many times. This rearrangement joins TRBV6-1 to TRBJ2-7; 9 bases line up with TRBD2. Trimming removed 6 bases from V and 3 bases from J; junction bases left unmatched: 12. Germline values: CDR1 MNHNS, CDR2 SASEGT. The CDR3 covers 16 residues. CDR3 DNA sequence: TGTGCCAGCAGCCCCTCTGGGGCGGGGGGGCGCTACGAGCAGTACTTC. The encoded protein is CASSPSGAGGRYEQYF.